The clone carrying this TCR beta chain showed up just once. The data stem from a study of technical replicates of blood from four donors. Clones were read by immunoSEQ multiplex PCR, and TCRdb kept only the in-frame ones, dropping some. The sample has approximately 79,000 clones; 90% to 95% are singletons. The TCR sequence derives from a human donor in good health. Sequencing was done on a sample of T cells isolated from PBMCs.

CDR3 amino acids: CASSSGQGTGELFF. The CDR3 nucleotides are TGCGCCAGCAGCTCGGGACAGGGCACCGGGGAGCTGTTTTTT. The chain uses TRBV5-1 and TRBJ2-2, with 9 bases aligning to TRBD1. CDR3 length: 14 residues. CDR1 SGHRS and CDR2 YFSETQ come from the germline V gene. V gave up 3 bases and J gave up 4 bases; unmatched junction bases: 1. Full variable domain (missing parts from reference TRBV5-1 and TRBJ2-2): KAGVTQTPRYLIKTRGQQVTLSCSPISGHRSVSWYQQTPGQGLQFLFEYFSETQRNKGNFPGRFSGRQFSNSRSEMNVSTLELGDSALYLCASSSGQGTGELFFGEGSRLTVL.